This T cell receptor (beta chain) was sequenced during a study of blood T cell repertoires in COVID-19. As for the study in general: Material from acute and convalescent COVID-19 was sourced from the United States, Italy and Spain. Nucleic acid was either cDNA or gDNA, and it came from T cells, B-cell-depleted T cells, or PBMCs.

In the original analysis: Amplification with reference gene primers provided the estimates of nucleated cell counts. The table came from immunoSEQ multiplex PCR; TCRdb's copy has only in-frame clones and leaves some out. Clonal size and the V and J genes are those of that table, whereas D and trimming came from the DNA. The sample has about 250,000 clones, 89% seen once. The clonotype was recovered from a woman aged 40 to 50 who had recovered from COVID-19. Input material: peripheral blood.

This CDR3 reads CASTPRVSPLHF. The CDR3 DNA reads as TGTGCCAGCACACCCAGGGTTTCACCCCTCCACTTT. The chain combines TRBV2 with TRBJ1-6; TRBD1 is a possible D gene (5 bases). The germline V gene encodes CDR1 SNHLY and CDR2 FYNNEI. This CDR3 comprises 12 residues. V lost 7 bases to trimming and J lost 9 bases, with 10 bases between them.